The 12 T cell receptor beta chains below all came from one sample that was sequenced in a study of patients and donors after allogeneic stem cell transplantation. TCRdb independently ran MiXCR on the RT-PCR reads; one entry per CDR3 protein. The sample lists more than 150,000 distinct CDR3 sequences, about 24% occurring once. Specimen: blood, either unsorted or a sorted T cell fraction (not recorded which). All receptors derive from a human donor who was either an allogeneic HSCT recipient or a stem cell or donor lymphocyte infusion donor (not recorded which). It is not recorded whose cells these are; they may come from a transplant donor.

This clonotype showed up just a few times. The CDR3 bases are TGTGCCAGCAGTTCCACCGCCGATGGCACTGAAGCTTTCTTT. The encoded protein is CASSSTADGTEAFF. The rearrangement uses TRBV6-1 and TRBJ1-1, with D hard to call. The CDR3 sequence is 14 residues long. The V gene lost 5 bases and the J gene lost 4 bases, with 14 bases spanning the gap. The germline V gene encodes CDR1 MNHNS and CDR2 SASEGT.

The chain links TRBV4-1 to TRBJ1-1, with D uncertain. Trimming cost V 1 base and J 0 bases, with 9 bases left between them. This CDR3 comprises 15 residues. The V gene's germline CDR1 is MGHRA and CDR2 YSYEKL. CDR3 nucleotide sequence: TGCGCCAGCAGCCAAGCAGAATTGATGAACACTGAAGCTTTCTTT. Amino acids: CASSQAELMNTEAFF.

This clonotype showed up just a few times. This chain uses TRBV12-5 with TRBJ2-5; D gene ambiguous. The CDR3 is 11 amino acids. Germline V gene sequence: CDR1 LGHNT, CDR2 FRNRAP. Trimming removed 3 bases at V and 5 bases at J, with 4 bases between. The CDR3 nucleotides are TGTGCTAGTGGTTTCCACGAGACCCAGTACTTC. This codes for CASGFHETQYF. The complete variable domain, with remaining parts taken from reference TRBV12-5 and TRBJ2-5, reads DARVTQTPRHKVTEMGQEVTMRCQPILGHNTVFWYRQTMMQGLELLAYFRNRAPLDDSGMPKDRFSAEMPDATLATLKIQPSEPRDSAVYFCASGFHETQYFGPGTRLLVL.

This clonotype has only a few counts. J is TRBJ1-5 and V is TRBV5-1; TRBD1 aligns across 10 bases. The trim removed 1 base at V and 5 bases at J, leaving 3 bases unmatched. The CDR3 contains 15 residues. Germline CDR1 SGHRS, CDR2 YFSETQ. The CDR3 nucleotides read TGCGCCAGCAGCTTGAGTGGACAGGGGGATCAGCCCCAGCATTTT. This codes for CASSLSGQGDQPQHF.

This clonotype was picked up a small number of times. The V call is TRBV7-3, the J call TRBJ2-5; D is ambiguous. Germline CDR1 is SGHTA and CDR2 is FQGTGA. V lost 3 bases, J lost 5 bases, and 13 bases lay in between. The CDR3 length is 14 residues. The CDR3 reads CASSLRPVGETQYF. In nucleotides, the CDR3 is TGTGCCAGCAGCTTGAGGCCGGTTGGTGAGACCCAGTACTTC.

The chain joins TRBV5-1 to TRBJ2-2; 10 bases align to TRBD2. J was trimmed by 5 bases and V by 7 bases; bases with no gene match: 8. Looked up from germline, CDR1 is SGHRS and CDR2 is YFSETQ. The CDR3 has 15 residues. Written as DNA, the CDR3 is TGCGCCAGCGGGCGGGGACTAGCGCTGACCGGGGAGCTGTTTTTT. Amino acids: CASGRGLALTGELFF.

This clonotype was seen repeatedly, ten times or more. The V call is TRBV20-1, the J call TRBJ2-1; D may be TRBD2 (5 bases). There are 14 residues in the CDR3. Trimming took off 3 bases at V and 6 bases at J, with 15 bases between the two ends. Germline V gives CDR1 DFQATT, CDR2 SNEGSKA (reference sequence). DNA of the CDR3: TGCAGTGCTAGTGGTCTAGCCTTCTTCAATGAGCAGTTCTTC. This codes for CSASGLAFFNEQFF.

This clonotype was observed a few times. The chain has TRBV5-1 and TRBJ1-3, with a weak D call TRBD1 (5 bases). The germline V and J ends were trimmed by 7 bases and 4 bases, with 18 bases remaining between them. Germline CDR1 reads SGHRS; CDR2 reads YFSETQ. The CDR3 has 15 amino acids. CDR3 amino acids: CASSGGGFFGNTIYF. The CDR3 region has the DNA TGCGCCAGCTCCGGGGGGGGTTTTTTCGGAAACACCATATATTTT. The full variable domain, in which reference TRBV5-1 and TRBJ1-3 provide the parts outside the CDR3, is KAGVTQTPRYLIKTRGQQVTLSCSPISGHRSVSWYQQTPGQGLQFLFEYFSETQRNKGNFPGRFSGRQFSNSRSEMNVSTLELGDSALYLCASSGGGFFGNTIYFGEGSWLTVV.

This clonotype was seen only a few times. This chain joins TRBV12-3 or TRBV12-4 and TRBJ1-4; 9 positions match TRBD1. The CDR3 extends over 13 amino acids. The V segment lost 7 bases and the J segment 8 bases; nucleotides outside the gene matches: 5. The CDR3 bases are TGTGCCAGCAAGCGGACAGGGGACGAAAAACTGTTTTTT. It translates to CASKRTGDEKLFF.

The chain links TRBV5-1 to TRBJ2-2; TRBD2 is a possible D gene (6 bases). Between the trimmed V and J ends, which lost 4 bases and 5 bases, there was a span of 21 bases. The CDR3 covers 17 residues. The germline V gene has CDR1 SGHRS and CDR2 YFSETQ. The CDR3 region is CASSHPGGRRRTGELFF. CDR3 bases: TGCGCCAGCAGCCACCCCGGGGGAAGGAGGAGGACCGGGGAGCTGTTTTTT.

The V and J genes are TRBV9 and TRBJ1-6; D remains unclear. The CDR3 runs to 16 residues. Looked up from germline, CDR1 is SGDLS and CDR2 is YYNGEE. V lost 0 bases to trimming and J lost 0 bases, with 7 bases between them. This CDR3 reads CASSVEASSYNSPLHF. CDR3 coding DNA: TGTGCCAGCAGCGTAGAAGCGAGCTCCTATAATTCACCCCTCCACTTT.

The chain links TRBV7-2 to TRBJ2-5; D is undetermined. This CDR3 has 15 amino acids. V was pared by 3 bases and J by 2 bases, with 13 bases between. Germline loops: CDR1 SGHTA, CDR2 FQGNSA. CDR3 nucleotides: TGTGCCAGCAGCTTTTACAGTAAGGGTCAAGAGACCCAGTACTTC. This gives the protein CASSFYSKGQETQYF.